This T cell receptor (beta chain) was found in a study of CDR3 diversity in severe acne. A single record per CDR3 protein comes from TCRdb applying MiXCR to the PCR reads. The data show 84,000 or so distinct CDR3 sequences, 45% to 50% seen once. The CDR3 extends over 16 amino acids. Germline V gene sequence: CDR1 SGHTA, CDR2 FQGTGA. Comment on this clonotype: A junction boundary mismatches the germline segment, possibly from a read error.

Sequenced input: blood. This clonotype originated in a male donor in good health, serving as a control. This rearrangement joins TRBV7-3 to TRBJ2-5; 14 positions agree with TRBD2. As DNA, the CDR3 is TGTGCCAGCAGCTTACCGACTAGCGGGAGGGCCGGGGGGTTGTTCTTC. Encoded protein: CASSLPTSGRAGGLFF.